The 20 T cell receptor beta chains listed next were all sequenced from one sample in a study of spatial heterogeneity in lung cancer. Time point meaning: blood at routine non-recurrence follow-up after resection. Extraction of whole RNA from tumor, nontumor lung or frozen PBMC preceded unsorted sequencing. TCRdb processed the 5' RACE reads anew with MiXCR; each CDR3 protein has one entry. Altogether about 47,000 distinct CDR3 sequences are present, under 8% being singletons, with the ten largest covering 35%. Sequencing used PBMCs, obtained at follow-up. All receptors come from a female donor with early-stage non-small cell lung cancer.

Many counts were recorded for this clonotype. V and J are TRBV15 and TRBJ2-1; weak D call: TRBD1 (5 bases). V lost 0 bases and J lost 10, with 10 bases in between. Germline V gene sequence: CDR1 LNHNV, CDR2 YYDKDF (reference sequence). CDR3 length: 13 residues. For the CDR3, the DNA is TGTGCCACCAGCAGAGATAGGGGTGAAGAGCAGTTCTTC. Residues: CATSRDRGEEQFF.

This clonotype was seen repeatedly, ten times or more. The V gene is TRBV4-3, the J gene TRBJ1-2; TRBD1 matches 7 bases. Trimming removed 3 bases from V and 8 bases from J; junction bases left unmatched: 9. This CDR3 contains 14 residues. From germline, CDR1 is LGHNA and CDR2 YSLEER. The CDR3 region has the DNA TGCGCCAGCAGCCAGGGACAGCCCATCATGGGCTACACCTTC. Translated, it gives CASSQGQPIMGYTF.

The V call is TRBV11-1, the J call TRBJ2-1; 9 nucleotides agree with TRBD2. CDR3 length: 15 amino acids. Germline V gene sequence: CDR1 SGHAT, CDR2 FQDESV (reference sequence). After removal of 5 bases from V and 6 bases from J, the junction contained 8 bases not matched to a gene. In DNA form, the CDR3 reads TGTGCCAGCAGCCCAGAGGGACTAGCTCTCAATGAGCAGTTCTTC. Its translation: CASSPEGLALNEQFF.

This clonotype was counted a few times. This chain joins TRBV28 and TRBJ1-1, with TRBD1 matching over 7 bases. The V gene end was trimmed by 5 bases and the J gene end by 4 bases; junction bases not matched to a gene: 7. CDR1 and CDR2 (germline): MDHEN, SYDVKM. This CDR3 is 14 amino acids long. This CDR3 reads CASSPPGGPTEAFF. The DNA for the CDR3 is TGTGCCAGCAGTCCTCCAGGGGGGCCCACTGAAGCTTTCTTT.

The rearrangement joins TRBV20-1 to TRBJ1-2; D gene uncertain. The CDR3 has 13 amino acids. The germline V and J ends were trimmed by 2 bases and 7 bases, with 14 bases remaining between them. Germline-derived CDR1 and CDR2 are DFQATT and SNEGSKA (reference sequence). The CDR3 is CSARNPDPFGYTF. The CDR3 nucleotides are TGCAGTGCTAGAAATCCAGACCCATTTGGCTACACCTTC.

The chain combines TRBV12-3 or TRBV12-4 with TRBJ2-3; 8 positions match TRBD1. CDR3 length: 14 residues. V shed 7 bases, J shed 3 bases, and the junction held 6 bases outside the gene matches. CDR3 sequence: CASTRTGLTDTQYF. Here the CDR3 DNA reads TGTGCCAGCACTAGGACAGGGTTAACAGATACGCAGTATTTT.

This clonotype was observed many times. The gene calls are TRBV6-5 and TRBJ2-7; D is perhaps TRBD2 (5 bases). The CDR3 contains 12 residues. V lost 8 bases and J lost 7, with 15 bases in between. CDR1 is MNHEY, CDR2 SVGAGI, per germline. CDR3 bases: TGTGCCAGCTCCCCGCCGGGGAGAGAGCAGTACTTC. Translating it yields CASSPPGREQYF.

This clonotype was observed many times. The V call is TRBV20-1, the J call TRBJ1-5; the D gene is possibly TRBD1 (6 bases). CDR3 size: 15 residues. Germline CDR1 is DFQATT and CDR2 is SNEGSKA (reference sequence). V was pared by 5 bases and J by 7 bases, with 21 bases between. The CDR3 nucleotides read TGCAGTGCTTCCAATCCTCTACAGGGCTCCCAGCCCCAGCATTTT. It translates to CSASNPLQGSQPQHF.

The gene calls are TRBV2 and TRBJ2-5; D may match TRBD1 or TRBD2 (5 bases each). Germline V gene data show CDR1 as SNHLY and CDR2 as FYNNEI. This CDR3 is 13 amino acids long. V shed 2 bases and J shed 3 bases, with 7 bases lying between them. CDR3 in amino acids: CASSEQGEETQYF. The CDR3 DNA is TGTGCCAGCAGTGAACAGGGAGAAGAGACCCAGTACTTC.

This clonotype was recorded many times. This CDR3 reads CASSPRLEDEQFF. The CDR3 DNA is TGTGCCAGCTCACCGAGACTAGAAGATGAGCAGTTCTTC. V usage is TRBV18 and J usage is TRBJ2-1; D perhaps matches TRBD2 (6 bases). The germline V gene has CDR1 KGHSH and CDR2 LQKENI. Trimming left V 3 bases short and J 8 bases short, with 11 bases between. This CDR3 spans 13 amino acids.

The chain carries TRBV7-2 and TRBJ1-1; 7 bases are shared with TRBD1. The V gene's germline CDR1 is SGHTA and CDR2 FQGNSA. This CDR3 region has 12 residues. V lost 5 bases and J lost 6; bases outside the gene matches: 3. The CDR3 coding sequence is TGTGCCAGCAGCCCCGACAGGGCTGAAGCTTTCTTT. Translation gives CASSPDRAEAFF.

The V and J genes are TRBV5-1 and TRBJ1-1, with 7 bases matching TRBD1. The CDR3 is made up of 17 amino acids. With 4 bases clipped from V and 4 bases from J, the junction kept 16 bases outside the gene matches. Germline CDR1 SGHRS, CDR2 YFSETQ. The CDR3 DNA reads TGCGCCAGCAGCCCACGGACAGGAGGGGAGGTCGCCACTGAAGCTTTCTTT. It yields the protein CASSPRTGGEVATEAFF.

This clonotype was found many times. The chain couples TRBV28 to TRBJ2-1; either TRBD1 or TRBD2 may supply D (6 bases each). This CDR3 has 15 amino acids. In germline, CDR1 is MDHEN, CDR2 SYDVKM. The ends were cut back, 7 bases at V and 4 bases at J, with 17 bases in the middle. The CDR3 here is CASIGGGQIYNEQFF. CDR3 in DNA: TGTGCCAGCATAGGGGGAGGACAGATATACAATGAGCAGTTCTTC.

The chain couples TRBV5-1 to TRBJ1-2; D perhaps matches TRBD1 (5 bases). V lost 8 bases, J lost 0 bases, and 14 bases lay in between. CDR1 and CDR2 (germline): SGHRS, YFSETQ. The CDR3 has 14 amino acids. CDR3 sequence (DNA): TGCGCCAGGTATTGGGACCCATCTAACTATGGCTACACCTTC. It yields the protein CARYWDPSNYGYTF. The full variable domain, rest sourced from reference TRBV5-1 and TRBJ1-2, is KAGVTQTPRYLIKTRGQQVTLSCSPISGHRSVSWYQQTPGQGLQFLFEYFSETQRNKGNFPGRFSGRQFSNSRSEMNVSTLELGDSALYLCARYWDPSNYGYTFGSGTRLTVV.

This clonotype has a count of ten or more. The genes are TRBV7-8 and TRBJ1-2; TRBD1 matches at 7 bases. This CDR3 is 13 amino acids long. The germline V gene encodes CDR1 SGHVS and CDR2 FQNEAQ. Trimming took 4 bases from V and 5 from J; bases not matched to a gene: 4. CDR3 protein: CASSSQGKYGYTF. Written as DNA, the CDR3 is TGTGCCAGCAGCTCACAGGGGAAGTATGGCTACACCTTC.

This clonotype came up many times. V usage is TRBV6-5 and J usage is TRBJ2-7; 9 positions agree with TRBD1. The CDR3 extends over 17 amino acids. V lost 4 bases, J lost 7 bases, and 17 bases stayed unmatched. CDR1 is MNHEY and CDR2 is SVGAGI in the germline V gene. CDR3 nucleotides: TGTGCCAGCAGTTTCACGACGTCCGGGACAGGGTCGGGGGAGCAGTACTTC. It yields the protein CASSFTTSGTGSGEQYF.

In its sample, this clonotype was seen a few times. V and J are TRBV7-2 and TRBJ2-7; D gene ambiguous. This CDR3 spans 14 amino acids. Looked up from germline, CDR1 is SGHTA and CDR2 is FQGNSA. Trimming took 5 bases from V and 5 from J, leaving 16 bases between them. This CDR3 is CASSGPSKFNEQYF. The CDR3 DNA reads TGTGCCAGCAGCGGCCCAAGTAAGTTCAACGAGCAGTACTTC.

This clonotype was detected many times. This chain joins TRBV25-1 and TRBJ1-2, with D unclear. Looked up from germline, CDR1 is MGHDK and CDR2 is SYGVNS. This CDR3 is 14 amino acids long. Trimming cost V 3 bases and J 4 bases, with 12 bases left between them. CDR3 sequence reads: CASSDRTRSYGYTF. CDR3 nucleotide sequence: TGTGCCAGCAGTGACAGGACGAGGTCCTATGGCTACACCTTC.

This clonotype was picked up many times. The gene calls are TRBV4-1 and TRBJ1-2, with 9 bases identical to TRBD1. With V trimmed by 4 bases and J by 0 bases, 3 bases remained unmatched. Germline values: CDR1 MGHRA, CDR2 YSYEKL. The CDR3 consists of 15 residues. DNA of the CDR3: TGCGCCAGCAGCCCCGGACAGGGGCCTAACTATGGCTACACCTTC. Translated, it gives CASSPGQGPNYGYTF.

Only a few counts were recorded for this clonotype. The CDR3 DNA reads as TGTGCCAGCAGCCAAGTCAGGGGCTCTATGATGGAGACCCAGTACTTC. Its protein product is CASSQVRGSMMETQYF. The chain joins TRBV3-1 to TRBJ2-5, with D possibly being TRBD1 (6 bases). Germline V CDR1 and CDR2: LGHDT, YNNKEL (reference sequence). V lost 1 base to trimming and J lost 5 bases, with 17 bases between them. CDR3 length equals 16 residues.